Sequencing of this TCR beta chain was carried out in a study of T cells in localized non-small cell lung cancer. A remark on this clone: The antigen is unknown.

The germline CDR1 and CDR2 sequences are SGHNT and YENEEA. The CDR3 has 16 amino acids. The V end was cut by 4 bases, the J end by 6 bases, with 19 bases between. Sequenced by immunoSEQ multiplex PCR; TCRdb stores in-frame clones only, minus some. This sample has over a thousand clones, with about 23% found just once. Regarding the study as a whole: Tumor samples were not multi-region, leaving intratumor heterogeneity unexcluded. Longer overall survival was seen with higher T cell density measured in blood. Paired adjacent lung recovered a median around 52 of the top 100 tumor clones.

Neighbouring lung, lacking atypia, was collected no less than 2 cm away from the tumor margin. The sample consisted of normal lung tissue next to the tumor, taken before any cancer treatment. The V call is TRBV11-3, the J call TRBJ2-1; tentatively, D is TRBD1 or TRBD2 (5 bases each). This clonotype originated in a man aged 18-55 years with stage II lung adenocarcinoma. The CDR3 nucleotides are TGTGCCAGCAGCTCTTGGGACCCCTCCTACCTCAATGAGCAGTTCTTC. This translates into CASSSWDPSYLNEQFF.